This T cell receptor beta chain stems from a study of blood T cell repertoires in COVID-19. Study-wide background: Whether acute or convalescent, the COVID-19 samples came from the United States, Italy and Spain. The cDNA or gDNA used as material had been derived from T cells, B-cell-depleted T cells, or PBMCs.

Original analysis: By means of reference gene primer amplification, nucleated cell counts were estimated. The table came from immunoSEQ multiplex PCR; TCRdb's copy has only in-frame clones and leaves some out. The DNA was the basis for D and trimming; V, J and clone size are from that table. The sample gives about 240,000 clones, about 84% of which show up once; roughly 12% is in the top ten. Germline V gene data show CDR1 as SNHLY and CDR2 as FYNNEI. V lost 0 bases and J lost 7; bases outside the gene matches: 11. This CDR3 has 17 residues. The receptor comes from a man older than 75 with acute or convalescent COVID-19. The material sequenced was peripheral blood. The chain is built from TRBV2 and TRBJ1-5; 8 bases are shared with TRBD1. Here the CDR3 DNA reads TGTGCCAGCAGTGAAGCGGACCATCGACAGGGGTGGCAGCCCCAGCATTTT. Encoded protein: CASSEADHRQGWQPQHF.